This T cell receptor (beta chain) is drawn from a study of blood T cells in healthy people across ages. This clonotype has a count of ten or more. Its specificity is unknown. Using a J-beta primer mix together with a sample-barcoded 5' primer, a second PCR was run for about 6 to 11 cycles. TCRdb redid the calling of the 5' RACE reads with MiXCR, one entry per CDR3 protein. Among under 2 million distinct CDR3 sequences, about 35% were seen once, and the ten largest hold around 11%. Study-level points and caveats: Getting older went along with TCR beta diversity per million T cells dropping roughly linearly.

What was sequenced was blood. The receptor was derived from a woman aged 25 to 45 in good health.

The CDR3 bases are TGTGCCAGCAGCCCCACTAGCGGGAGGTCCTACAATGAGCAGTTCTTC. It codes for CASSPTSGRSYNEQFF. J is TRBJ2-1 and V is TRBV3-1; 12 positions agree with TRBD2. The CDR3 consists of 16 residues. Germline loops: CDR1 LGHDT, CDR2 YNNKEL (reference sequence). V trimming: 4 bases; J trimming: 1 base; junction bases outside the gene matches: 2.